This TCR beta chain stems from a study of shared clonotypes between healthy human individuals. Study outcomes and limitations: Between a few donors, naive CD4 clonotypes were shared at a level of about 5%. The study generally estimated greater richness for naive than memory subsets.

The CDR3 length is 14 residues. Between the trimmed V and J ends, which lost 4 bases and 2 bases, there was a span of 10 bases. Per germline, CDR1 MNHEY and CDR2 SVGAGI. The method was immunoSEQ multiplex PCR; TCRdb's version includes in-frame clones alone and lacks a portion of them. This table has roughly 110,000 clones, more than 65% appearing once. Remarks on this clone: Its target is not known.

The receptor's source is a woman between 25 and 40 years old in good health. Material: memory CD8+ T cells sorted from blood. The subset denotes: CD45RO+ cells pooled with CCR7-negative TemRA cells. The chain joins TRBV6-5 to TRBJ2-3, with D possibly TRBD1 on 6 matching bases. CDR3 amino acids: CASSSRQATDTQYF. The CDR3 nucleotides read TGTGCCAGCAGTTCCCGACAGGCCACAGATACGCAGTATTTT.